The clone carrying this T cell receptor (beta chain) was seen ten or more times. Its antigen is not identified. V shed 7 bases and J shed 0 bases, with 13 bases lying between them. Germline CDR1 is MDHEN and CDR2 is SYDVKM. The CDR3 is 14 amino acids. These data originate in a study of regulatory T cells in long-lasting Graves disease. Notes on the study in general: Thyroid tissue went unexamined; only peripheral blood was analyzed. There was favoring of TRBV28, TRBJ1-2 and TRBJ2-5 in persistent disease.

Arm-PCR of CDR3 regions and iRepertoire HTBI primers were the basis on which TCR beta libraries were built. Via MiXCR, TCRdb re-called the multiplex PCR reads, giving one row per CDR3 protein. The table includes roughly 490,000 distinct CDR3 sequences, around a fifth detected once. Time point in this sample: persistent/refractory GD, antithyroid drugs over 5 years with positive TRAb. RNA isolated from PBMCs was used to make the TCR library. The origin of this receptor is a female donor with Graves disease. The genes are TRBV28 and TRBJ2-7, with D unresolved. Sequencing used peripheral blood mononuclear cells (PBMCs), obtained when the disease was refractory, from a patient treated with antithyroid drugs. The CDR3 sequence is CASNIDPSSYEQYF. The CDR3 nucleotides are TGTGCCAGCAATATCGACCCAAGCTCCTACGAGCAGTACTTC. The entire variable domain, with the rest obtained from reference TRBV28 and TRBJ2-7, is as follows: DVKVTQSSRYLVKRTGEKVFLECVQDMDHENMFWYRQDPGLGLRLIYFSYDVKMKEKGDIPEGYSVSREKKERFSLILESASTNQTSMYLCASNIDPSSYEQYFGPGTRLTVT.